This is a list of T cell receptor beta chains from one sample in a study of early T cells in non-severe SARS-CoV-2 infection. TCRdb re-derived calls from the 5' RACE reads in MiXCR, one entry per CDR3 protein. The sample comprises 85,000 to 120,000 distinct CDR3 sequences, around 14% of which are singletons, and roughly 6.3% rests with the top ten. Input material: whole blood. All receptors derive from an adult who was a healthcare worker with PCR-confirmed SARS-CoV-2 infection or an uninfected control (not recorded which). CDR3s include the opening cysteine and the closing phenylalanine or tryptophan. Fields, in order: D gene, V gene, J gene, clone size, CDR3 DNA, CDR3 protein. D genes are given only for firm matches. Clone size is stated in some rows and not others, as once, few, many or a class when expanded.

TRBD1	TRBV6-2/TRBV6-3	TRBJ2-1	many	TGTGCCAGCAGCTCCCGACAGGGCAATGAGCAGTTCTTC	CASSSRQGNEQFF
NA	TRBV12-3/TRBV12-4	TRBJ1-5	many	TGTGCCAGCAGCCCGGGACCGAATAGCAATCAGCCCCAGCATTTT	CASSPGPNSNQPQHF
NA	TRBV29-1	TRBJ1-1	few	TGCAGCGTGGGAAGACCGAATGAAGCTTTCTTT	CSVGRPNEAFF
NA	TRBV19	TRBJ1-2	many	TGTGCCAGTAGTATCCCAGGAGGAACCTATGGCTACACCTTC	CASSIPGGTYGYTF
TRBD1	TRBV2	TRBJ2-2	NA	TGTGCCAGCAGGACAGGGGGCCCCGGGGAGCTGTTTTTT	CASRTGGPGELFF
NA	TRBV7-8	TRBJ1-5	few	TGTGCCAGCAGCTTAATGGGTTTCAATCAGCCCCAGCATTTT	CASSLMGFNQPQHF
NA	TRBV9	TRBJ2-3	NA	TGTGCCAGCAGCGTAGACCCCGGCGGGGCCACAGATACGCAGTATTTT	CASSVDPGGATDTQYF
TRBD2	TRBV20-1	TRBJ2-1	many	TGCAGTGCTAGAGCGAAGCGGGGGGCTTACAATGAGCAGTTCTTC	CSARAKRGAYNEQFF
TRBD2	TRBV12-3/TRBV12-4	TRBJ2-1	NA	TGTGCCAGCAGCCCAACAGGGACTAGCCGCAATGAGCAGTTCTTC	CASSPTGTSRNEQFF
NA	TRBV18	TRBJ1-2	many	TGTGCCAGCTCACCACCCTCGAGCAGGGACGGCTACACCTTC	CASSPPSSRDGYTF
TRBD2	TRBV12-3/TRBV12-4	TRBJ2-7	many	TGTGCCAGCAGTTTAACTGCAGCGGGAAAGCAGTACTTC	CASSLTAAGKQYF
NA	TRBV16	TRBJ2-7	few	TGTGCCAGCAGCCAATCCTTGGCGGACGAGCAGTACTTC	CASSQSLADEQYF
TRBD1	TRBV28	TRBJ1-2	many	TGTGCCAGCACCGACCTCCCACAGGGGGCCCATGCGGGCTACACCTTC	CASTDLPQGAHAGYTF